These T cell receptor beta chains were read from a single sample in a study of cytomegalovirus exposure and HLA in healthy donors. Generated by immunoSEQ multiplex PCR, the TCRdb table keeps only in-frame clones and is missing some. The sample carries about 100,000 clones, 70% to 90% recorded once. Sequencing used PBMCs. These receptors all come from a man aged 40-49 years in good health and CMV-seronegative. The CDR3 runs from the conserved cysteine through the conserved F or W. The D gene is left open where the match is weak. Clone size is shown for a subset of rows, as once, few, many or a class of expanded clone.

d_gene: TRBD2; abundance: -; v_gene: TRBV5-4; j_gene: TRBJ2-7; CDR3aa: CASSPGTSGTQPEKYF; CDR3nt: TGTGCCAGCAGCCCCGGGACTAGCGGGACCCAACCGGAGAAGTACTTC
d_gene: -; abundance: -; v_gene: TRBV4-3; j_gene: TRBJ2-7; CDR3aa: CASSRDLRGFESYEQYF; CDR3nt: TGCGCCAGCAGCCGCGACCTTCGGGGATTTGAATCCTACGAGCAGTACTTC
d_gene: TRBD1; abundance: once; v_gene: TRBV5-1; j_gene: TRBJ2-3; CDR3aa: CASSLLTGQGTPDTQYF; CDR3nt: TGCGCCAGCAGCTTGCTGACGGGACAGGGGACCCCAGATACGCAGTATTTT
d_gene: -; abundance: -; v_gene: TRBV10-3; j_gene: TRBJ1-5; CDR3aa: CAISDVGAELFNQPQHF; CDR3nt: TGTGCCATCAGTGATGTAGGGGCGGAACTTTTCAATCAGCCCCAGCATTTT
d_gene: TRBD1; abundance: -; v_gene: TRBV5-1; j_gene: TRBJ2-4; CDR3aa: CASSLQGNIQYF; CDR3nt: TGCGCCAGCAGCTTACAGGGGAACATTCAGTACTTC
d_gene: -; abundance: -; v_gene: TRBV10-3; j_gene: TRBJ1-2; CDR3aa: CAISHLTDSPNYGYTF; CDR3nt: TGTGCCATCAGCCACCTAACAGACAGCCCTAACTATGGCTACACCTTC
d_gene: TRBD2; abundance: few; v_gene: TRBV7-2; j_gene: TRBJ2-1; CDR3aa: CASSPGTSPYNEQFF; CDR3nt: TGTGCCAGCAGCCCCGGGACTAGCCCTTACAATGAGCAGTTCTTC
d_gene: TRBD1; abundance: -; v_gene: TRBV7-8; j_gene: TRBJ2-2; CDR3aa: CASSLRTGNTGELFF; CDR3nt: TGTGCCAGCAGCTTGAGGACAGGGAACACCGGGGAGCTGTTTTTT
d_gene: -; abundance: -; v_gene: TRBV6-4; j_gene: TRBJ1-2; CDR3aa: CASSPRQTNYGYTF; CDR3nt: TGTGCCAGCAGTCCCCGACAGACTAACTATGGCTACACCTTC
d_gene: TRBD1; abundance: -; v_gene: TRBV14; j_gene: TRBJ2-7; CDR3aa: CASSQTYTGGDPYEQYF; CDR3nt: TGTGCCAGCAGCCAAACCTACACAGGGGGCGACCCCTACGAGCAGTACTTC
d_gene: TRBD1; abundance: once; v_gene: TRBV19; j_gene: TRBJ1-5; CDR3aa: CASSPDRGYQPQHF; CDR3nt: TGTGCCAGTAGCCCTGACAGGGGGTATCAGCCCCAGCATTTT
d_gene: -; abundance: -; v_gene: TRBV5-6; j_gene: TRBJ2-2; CDR3aa: CASTSRRDANTGELFF; CDR3nt: TGTGCCAGCACCTCTAGGAGGGACGCGAACACCGGGGAGCTGTTTTTT
d_gene: TRBD1; abundance: -; v_gene: TRBV9; j_gene: TRBJ1-1; CDR3aa: CASSRDSHTEAFF; CDR3nt: TGTGCCAGCAGCCGGGACAGCCACACTGAAGCTTTCTTT
d_gene: -; abundance: -; v_gene: TRBV5-4; j_gene: TRBJ2-7; CDR3aa: CASTGDDEQYF; CDR3nt: TGTGCCAGCACAGGGGATGACGAGCAGTACTTC
d_gene: -; abundance: -; v_gene: TRBV6-5; j_gene: TRBJ1-1; CDR3aa: CASSLDRFRTEAFF; CDR3nt: TGTGCCAGCAGTCTCGACAGGTTTAGGACTGAAGCTTTCTTT
d_gene: -; abundance: -; v_gene: TRBV20-1; j_gene: TRBJ2-3; CDR3aa: CSATAGLWGHF; CDR3nt: TGCAGTGCTACTGCCGGGCTCTGGGGGCATTTT
d_gene: -; abundance: -; v_gene: TRBV4-1; j_gene: TRBJ2-2; CDR3aa: CASSQDGLALKGELFF; CDR3nt: TGCGCCAGCAGCCAAGATGGGCTAGCGCTGAAGGGGGAGCTGTTTTTT
d_gene: -; abundance: -; v_gene: TRBV5-1; j_gene: TRBJ1-3; CDR3aa: CASSLQGTGNTIYF; CDR3nt: TGCGCCAGCAGCTTACAGGGCACTGGAAACACCATATATTTT
d_gene: -; abundance: -; v_gene: TRBV19; j_gene: TRBJ2-2; CDR3aa: CASSHPGVKGTGELFF; CDR3nt: TGTGCCAGTAGCCACCCAGGGGTAAAGGGGACCGGGGAGCTGTTTTTT
d_gene: TRBD1; abundance: -; v_gene: TRBV30; j_gene: TRBJ2-7; CDR3aa: CAWSHPGQETTYEQYF; CDR3nt: TGTGCCTGGAGTCATCCGGGACAGGAAACGACCTACGAGCAGTACTTC
d_gene: -; abundance: -; v_gene: TRBV7-2; j_gene: TRBJ2-7; CDR3aa: CASSLVLGPSYEQYF; CDR3nt: TGTGCCAGCAGCTTAGTACTAGGACCGAGCTACGAGCAGTACTTC
d_gene: TRBD2; abundance: few; v_gene: TRBV5-4; j_gene: TRBJ2-5; CDR3aa: CASSLGSGGARETQYF; CDR3nt: TGTGCCAGCAGCTTGGGTAGCGGGGGGGCCCGTGAGACCCAGTACTTC
d_gene: -; abundance: -; v_gene: TRBV2; j_gene: TRBJ1-2; CDR3aa: CASSEETGPPGTF; CDR3nt: TGTGCCAGCAGTGAGGAGACAGGTCCCCCCGGCACCTTC
d_gene: TRBD1; abundance: -; v_gene: TRBV6-5; j_gene: TRBJ2-1; CDR3aa: CASHGQGPYNEQFF; CDR3nt: TGTGCCAGCCACGGACAGGGCCCCTACAATGAGCAGTTCTTC
d_gene: -; abundance: -; v_gene: TRBV2; j_gene: TRBJ2-1; CDR3aa: CASTPEADEQFF; CDR3nt: TGTGCCAGCACCCCAGAGGCCGATGAGCAGTTCTTC
d_gene: -; abundance: -; v_gene: TRBV27; j_gene: TRBJ1-5; CDR3aa: CASGPLGGNQPQHF; CDR3nt: TGTGCCAGCGGCCCTCTCGGGGGCAATCAGCCCCAGCATTTT
d_gene: -; abundance: few; v_gene: TRBV5-1; j_gene: TRBJ2-2; CDR3aa: CASSLSGENTGELFF; CDR3nt: TGCGCCAGCAGCTTGTCGGGAGAGAACACCGGGGAGCTGTTTTTT
d_gene: -; abundance: -; v_gene: TRBV27; j_gene: TRBJ1-2; CDR3aa: CASSSLSQGNYGYTF; CDR3nt: TGTGCCAGCAGCTCGCTATCCCAGGGCAACTATGGCTACACCTTC
d_gene: TRBD2; abundance: -; v_gene: TRBV7-2; j_gene: TRBJ2-7; CDR3aa: CASSFSGGFEQYF; CDR3nt: TGTGCCAGCAGCTTTAGCGGGGGCTTCGAGCAGTACTTC
d_gene: TRBD1; abundance: -; v_gene: TRBV7-8; j_gene: TRBJ1-1; CDR3aa: CASRIRGRAFF; CDR3nt: TGTGCCAGCAGGATAAGGGGGCGAGCTTTCTTT
d_gene: -; abundance: few; v_gene: TRBV5-1; j_gene: TRBJ1-4; CDR3aa: CASTMEEGEKLFF; CDR3nt: TGCGCCAGCACCATGGAGGAGGGTGAAAAACTGTTTTTT
d_gene: -; abundance: once; v_gene: TRBV6-1; j_gene: TRBJ1-4; CDR3aa: CASSEIRGVGTTTNEKLFF; CDR3nt: TGTGCCAGCAGTGAAATCCGGGGGGTTGGTACTACAACTAATGAAAAACTGTTTTTT
d_gene: TRBD2; abundance: -; v_gene: TRBV7-9; j_gene: TRBJ2-5; CDR3aa: CASSQMGLVQETQYF; CDR3nt: TGTGCCAGCAGCCAAATGGGACTAGTACAAGAGACCCAGTACTTC
d_gene: TRBD1; abundance: -; v_gene: TRBV18; j_gene: TRBJ1-5; CDR3aa: CASSYFTGGAGNQPQHF; CDR3nt: TGTGCCAGCTCGTACTTTACAGGGGGCGCTGGCAATCAGCCCCAGCATTTT
d_gene: -; abundance: -; v_gene: TRBV29-1; j_gene: TRBJ2-7; CDR3aa: CSAGGGGAGYEQYF; CDR3nt: TGCAGCGCTGGGGGTGGCGGGGCCGGCTACGAGCAGTACTTC
d_gene: TRBD1; abundance: once; v_gene: TRBV7-8; j_gene: TRBJ2-7; CDR3aa: CASSQTGHEQYF; CDR3nt: TGTGCCAGCAGCCAGACAGGGCACGAGCAGTACTTC
d_gene: -; abundance: -; v_gene: TRBV19; j_gene: TRBJ1-1; CDR3aa: CASSIVVLGGSGAFF; CDR3nt: TGTGCCAGTAGTATAGTGGTCTTGGGGGGAAGTGGCGCTTTCTTT
d_gene: TRBD2; abundance: -; v_gene: TRBV19; j_gene: TRBJ2-5; CDR3aa: CASSTSGTSQETQYF; CDR3nt: TGTGCCAGTAGTACCTCCGGGACTAGCCAAGAGACCCAGTACTTC
d_gene: -; abundance: -; v_gene: TRBV11-2; j_gene: TRBJ1-1; CDR3aa: CASSPRGGGGTEAFF; CDR3nt: TGTGCCAGCAGCCCTCGGGGGGGAGGGGGCACTGAAGCTTTCTTT
d_gene: -; abundance: -; v_gene: TRBV5-4; j_gene: TRBJ2-3; CDR3aa: CASSFDGLLTDTQYF; CDR3nt: TGTGCCAGCAGCTTTGACGGACTCCTCACAGATACGCAGTATTTT
d_gene: TRBD2; abundance: -; v_gene: TRBV5-6; j_gene: TRBJ2-3; CDR3aa: CASSSLAGGITDTQYF; CDR3nt: TGTGCCAGCAGCTCCCTAGCGGGGGGGATCACAGATACGCAGTATTTT
d_gene: -; abundance: -; v_gene: TRBV19; j_gene: TRBJ1-5; CDR3aa: CASSLDGGLPQHF; CDR3nt: TGTGCCAGTAGTCTCGACGGCGGGCTGCCCCAGCATTTT
d_gene: TRBD1; abundance: -; v_gene: TRBV2; j_gene: TRBJ1-2; CDR3aa: CASSYKPGQAYGYTF; CDR3nt: TGTGCCAGCAGTTACAAACCGGGACAGGCCTATGGCTACACCTTC
d_gene: TRBD1; abundance: -; v_gene: TRBV5-8; j_gene: TRBJ2-7; CDR3aa: CASSPRTGWEQYF; CDR3nt: TGTGCCAGCAGCCCCCGGACAGGATGGGAGCAGTACTTC
d_gene: -; abundance: -; v_gene: TRBV18; j_gene: TRBJ2-7; CDR3aa: CASSPSGDSEQYF; CDR3nt: TGTGCCAGCTCACCCTCGGGGGATAGCGAGCAGTACTTC
d_gene: -; abundance: -; v_gene: TRBV4-1; j_gene: TRBJ1-2; CDR3aa: CASSPIRGTNYGYTF; CDR3nt: TGCGCCAGCAGCCCCATAAGGGGGACTAACTATGGCTACACCTTC
d_gene: TRBD1; abundance: -; v_gene: TRBV5-4; j_gene: TRBJ2-7; CDR3aa: CASTQGWLTGEQYF; CDR3nt: TGTGCCAGCACACAGGGGTGGCTCACTGGTGAGCAGTACTTC
d_gene: TRBD1; abundance: -; v_gene: TRBV7-9; j_gene: TRBJ2-5; CDR3aa: CASSLARDRGRETQYF; CDR3nt: TGTGCCAGCAGCTTAGCTCGAGACAGGGGTCGCGAGACCCAGTACTTC
d_gene: -; abundance: -; v_gene: TRBV7-9; j_gene: TRBJ2-4; CDR3aa: CASSLGLTETGDIQYF; CDR3nt: TGTGCCAGCAGCTTGGGGCTGACTGAAACAGGAGACATTCAGTACTTC